This T cell receptor delta chain was captured in a study of γδ T cells in repeated Plasmodium falciparum infection. The overall study: Donors had four controlled P. falciparum NF54 infections over about 640 days. Timepoints: baseline, immediately before selected infections, and 21 days after every infection. The study's findings and limits: Vdelta2-negative gammadelta repertoires appeared less diverse and less shared in Malian than Australian children.

Flow sorting of PBMC yielded separate Vgamma9/Vdelta2+ and Vdelta2-negative gammadelta T cell populations for bulk repertoire analysis. In this sample, this clone turned up a few times. Its antigen is still unknown. The protein TCRdb lists belongs to a much larger clone and differs from this DNA's translation at residue 3, which points to a read error; the protein shown is made from the DNA. CDR3 length: 16 residues. Germline V gene data show CDR1 as TSWWSYY and CDR2 as QGS. TCRdb re-analyzed the multiplex PCR reads via CATT. The sample carries over 55,000 delta-chain clones, over 1.5% recorded once. Sample: gamma-delta T cells from blood. This clonotype was sampled from a pool of human donors (malaria-infected and uninfected, not separated). The chain recombines TRDV1 with TRDJ1, with D possibly TRDD3 on 6 matching bases. The CDR3 nucleotides are TGTGCTCCTGGGGACCCATTAACCGGGTACACCGATAAACTCATCTTT. It is translated as CAPGDPLTGYTDKLIF.